The 18 T cell receptor beta chains in this list originate from one sample, sequenced in a study of OX40 agonist ivuxolimab in advanced cancers. The assay was immunoSEQ multiplex PCR, and TCRdb's table has in-frame clones only and misses some. There are tens of thousands of clones in the sample; roughly nine tenths occur only once, and more than 1% lies in the top ten. The sequences come from CD4+ or CD8+ T cells sorted from blood, collected in a trial of the OX40 agonist ivuxolimab. All receptors come from an adult with an advanced solid tumor such as melanoma, head and neck, liver or kidney cancer.

The chain joins TRBV6-1 to TRBJ1-1; 7 bases match TRBD1. In germline, CDR1 is MNHNS, CDR2 SASEGT. The trim removed 2 bases at V and 1 base at J, leaving 7 bases unmatched. The CDR3 spans 16 residues. The CDR3 is CASSEHRGRKNTEAFF. CDR3 bases: TGTGCCAGCAGTGAACACAGGGGCCGGAAGAACACTGAAGCTTTCTTT.

The chain carries TRBV5-1 and TRBJ1-2; no firm D call. V shed 3 bases and J shed 3 bases, with 12 bases lying between them. Germline assignment: CDR1 SGHRS and CDR2 YFSETQ. This CDR3 contains 14 residues. DNA of the CDR3: TGCGCCAGCAGCTCCGCAACAGAACACTATGGCTACACCTTC. Amino acids: CASSSATEHYGYTF.

The rearrangement links TRBV18 to TRBJ2-7, with a tentative D call TRBD2 (6 bases). Per the germline V gene, CDR1 is KGHSH and CDR2 is LQKENI. The CDR3 has 14 residues. V shed 2 bases and J shed 7 bases, with 15 bases lying between them. CDR3 DNA: TGTGCCAGCTCACCAGGTTGGAGGGCCGAGGAGCAGTACTTC. It is translated as CASSPGWRAEEQYF.

The genes are TRBV5-1 and TRBJ2-7; D is uncertain. CDR3 length: 13 amino acids. V lost 2 bases and J 5 bases, leaving 11 bases between the germline ends. Germline CDR1 is SGHRS and CDR2 is YFSETQ. The CDR3 here is CASSFEPTHEQYF. Here the CDR3 DNA reads TGCGCCAGCAGCTTTGAACCCACGCACGAGCAGTACTTC.

In this sample, this clone turned up once. The rearrangement uses TRBV5-4 and TRBJ2-5; TRBD2 agrees at 10 bases. This CDR3 has 15 amino acids. In germline, CDR1 is SGHNT, CDR2 YYREEE (reference sequence). The J segment lost 5 bases and the V segment lost 4 bases, leaving 8 bases of the junction unmatched. The CDR3 bases are TGTGCCAGCAGCGAACGACTAGCGGGTGGGGAGACCCAGTACTTC. Protein: CASSERLAGGETQYF. Looking up the rest from reference TRBV5-4 and TRBJ2-5 gives the full variable domain: ETGVTQSPTHLIKTRGQQVTLRCSSQSGHNTVSWYQQALGQGPQFIFQYYREEENGRGNFPPRFSGLQFPNYSSELNVNALELDDSALYLCASSERLAGGETQYFGPGTRLLVL.

V and J are TRBV7-8 and TRBJ2-5; TRBD2 aligns across 9 bases. Trimming removed 1 base from V and 4 bases from J; junction bases left unmatched: 4. Germline V gene data show CDR1 as SGHVS and CDR2 as FQNEAQ. CDR3 size: 15 residues. DNA of the CDR3: TGTGCCAGCAGCTTAGGGACTAGCGTATTAGAGACCCAGTACTTC. Translated: CASSLGTSVLETQYF.

This chain connects TRBV6-6 to TRBJ1-5; 9 nucleotides match TRBD1. The CDR3 is 16 amino acids. The V segment lost 6 bases and the J segment 3 bases; nucleotides outside the gene matches: 9. CDR1 is MNHNY and CDR2 is SVGAGI in the germline V gene (reference sequence). The CDR3: CASRKFRDRDNQPQHF. The CDR3 bases are TGTGCCAGCAGAAAGTTCCGGGACAGGGACAATCAGCCCCAGCATTTT.

The chain joins TRBV11-2 to TRBJ2-3; D is unclear. This CDR3 is built from 15 residues. Between the trimmed V and J ends, which lost 5 bases and 1 base, there was a span of 13 bases. CDR1 and CDR2 from the germline V gene are SGHAT and FQNNGV. The CDR3 nucleotides read TGTGCCAGCAGCCCAAGGGCCCTCGGCACAGATACGCAGTATTTT. Translation: CASSPRALGTDTQYF.

The genes are TRBV19 and TRBJ2-5; the D gene is possibly TRBD2 (5 bases). Germline CDR1 is LNHDA and CDR2 is SQIVND (reference sequence). Trimming took 5 bases from V and 5 from J, leaving 18 bases between them. The CDR3 consists of 15 residues. CDR3 sequence reads: CASSARTSNGETQYF. As DNA, the CDR3 is TGTGCCAGTAGTGCCCGGACTTCAAATGGCGAGACCCAGTACTTC.

The J gene is TRBJ2-5, the V gene TRBV11-2, with unresolved D. CDR3 length: 16 amino acids. Trimming stripped 6 bases from V and 2 bases from J, with 19 bases between. CDR1 is SGHAT, CDR2 FQNNGV, per germline. Here the CDR3 DNA reads TGTGCCAGCAGATCGGTGAGAGGCCCCAAACAAGAGACCCAGTACTTC. This gives the protein CASRSVRGPKQETQYF.

This clone has a handful of counts. This rearrangement joins TRBV30 to TRBJ1-1; D remains ambiguous. The CDR3 runs 13 residues. The V gene lost 2 bases and the J gene lost 10 bases, with 17 bases spanning the gap. Germline V gene lookup returns CDR1 GTSNPN and CDR2 SVGIG (reference sequence). CDR3 DNA sequence: TGTGCCTGGAGTACGTCCGGTCGGCTGGGAGCTTTCTTT. Its protein is CAWSTSGRLGAFF.

This rearrangement joins TRBV27 to TRBJ1-3; a weak D match, TRBD1 (6 bases). CDR3 length: 16 residues. Germline V lookup: CDR1 MNHEY, CDR2 SMNVEV (reference sequence). Trimming took 6 bases from V and 4 from J, leaving 19 bases between them. CDR3 sequence reads: CASSLGHPTSGNTIYF. The CDR3, as DNA: TGTGCCAGCAGCTTGGGACACCCAACGTCAGGAAACACCATATATTTT.

The chain couples TRBV6-6 to TRBJ2-5; perhaps D is TRBD1 or TRBD2 (6 bases each). V was clipped by 10 bases and J by 4 bases, with 16 bases between them. Germline CDR1 reads MNHNY; CDR2 reads SVGAGI (reference sequence). The CDR3 totals 13 residues. The CDR3: CAINEGGRETQYF. In nucleotides, the CDR3 is TGTGCCATCAACGAGGGGGGTAGAGAGACCCAGTACTTC.

This clone was observed a few times. The V gene is TRBV19, the J gene TRBJ1-1; D may be TRBD1 (6 bases). The CDR3 loop spans 15 amino acids. Trimming left V 4 bases short and J 1 base short, with 13 bases between. CDR1 and CDR2 from the germline V gene are LNHDA and SQIVND (reference sequence). The CDR3 DNA reads as TGTGCCAGTAGTAAGGGACAATGGACGAACACTGAAGCTTTCTTT. Its protein is CASSKGQWTNTEAFF.

The V gene is TRBV5-1, the J gene TRBJ1-1, with 10 bases matching TRBD1. Germline V gene sequence: CDR1 SGHRS, CDR2 YFSETQ. V was clipped by 0 bases and J by 5 bases; unmatched bases: 7. This CDR3 contains 16 residues. The CDR3 coding sequence is TGCGCCAGCAGCTTGGGCCTCCGGGACAGGGGTACTGAAGCTTTCTTT. This sequence encodes CASSLGLRDRGTEAFF.

The V gene is TRBV19, the J gene TRBJ2-1; possibly TRBD1 for D (6 bases). Trimming shortened V by 1 base and J by 9 bases, and 19 bases separated the two germline ends. Germline values: CDR1 LNHDA, CDR2 SQIVND (reference sequence). The CDR3 has 16 amino acids. The CDR3 here is CASSIGTVIPVGEQFF. The CDR3 DNA is TGTGCCAGTAGTATAGGGACAGTCATCCCCGTGGGTGAGCAGTTCTTC.

This clone was seen just once. This rearrangement joins TRBV6-5 to TRBJ2-7; TRBD2 agrees at 9 bases. The V gene end was trimmed by 0 bases and the J gene end by 4 bases; junction bases not matched to a gene: 7. The CDR3 sequence is 16 residues long. The germline V gene has CDR1 MNHEY and CDR2 SVGAGI. The CDR3 here is CASSYSGTSGSYEQYF. The CDR3, as DNA: TGTGCCAGCAGTTACTCGGGTACTAGCGGGTCTTACGAGCAGTACTTC.

The rearrangement links TRBV7-8 to TRBJ1-6; no firm D call. The CDR3 has 17 amino acids. V lost 5 bases to trimming and J lost 5 bases, with 19 bases between them. The germline V gene encodes CDR1 SGHVS and CDR2 FQNEAQ. CDR3 DNA sequence: TGTGCCAGCAGCCAGCTACTTGGCCGGGATGATAATTCACCCCTCCACTTT. Protein product: CASSQLLGRDDNSPLHF.